This is a list of T cell receptor beta chains from one sample in a study of blood T cell repertoires in COVID-19. The data were produced by immunoSEQ multiplex PCR, yet TCRdb's version contains in-frame clones alone and is incomplete. The sample consists of around 170,000 clones, around nine tenths of them appearing once. What was sequenced was peripheral blood. The source is a man aged 60 to 69 with COVID-19, enrolled during active disease. Each CDR3 is given with its conserved first and last residue. D genes are given only for firm matches. The size entry is marked missing in some rows and otherwise reads once, few, many or a size class.

TRBV10-3	TRBJ2-7	.	.	CAISKDRDSYEQYF	TGTGCCATCAGTAAGGACAGAGACTCCTACGAGCAGTACTTC
TRBV6-6	TRBJ2-7	.	.	CASSRYSEQYF	TGTGCCAGCAGCCGCTATTCCGAGCAGTACTTC
TRBV7-2	TRBJ1-2	once	.	CASSRREQLDYGYTF	TGTGCCAGCAGCCGCCGGGAGCAATTGGACTATGGCTACACCTTC
TRBV4-3	TRBJ2-1	.	TRBD2	CASSQDQRGGGEQFF	TGCGCCAGCAGCCAAGATCAGCGGGGGGGCGGTGAGCAGTTCTTC
TRBV9	TRBJ1-1	.	.	CASSARSSGPEAFF	TGTGCCAGCAGCGCCCGATCTTCGGGTCCTGAAGCTTTCTTT
TRBV5-8	TRBJ2-7	few	TRBD1	CASSWDREDEQYF	TGTGCCAGCAGCTGGGACAGGGAGGACGAGCAGTACTTC
TRBV2	TRBJ2-1	.	TRBD2	CASRIRTSGSRNEQFF	TGTGCCAGCAGAATTCGGACTAGCGGGAGTAGAAATGAGCAGTTCTTC
TRBV7-9	TRBJ1-4	.	TRBD1	CASSPGTATFATNEKLFF	TGTGCCAGCAGCCCTGGGACAGCCACCTTTGCAACTAATGAAAAACTGTTTTTT
TRBV6-5	TRBJ2-1	.	TRBD1	CASTLDRVGEQFF	TGTGCCAGCACCCTAGACAGGGTAGGTGAGCAGTTCTTC
TRBV19	TRBJ1-1	.	.	CASSEGGEAFF	TGTGCCAGTAGCGAAGGGGGTGAAGCTTTCTTT
TRBV5-1	TRBJ1-2	.	.	CASSLQENYGYTF	TGCGCCAGCAGCTTACAGGAAAACTATGGCTACACCTTC
TRBV24-1	TRBJ1-5	.	TRBD1	CATSDSNRDRRNQPQHF	TGTGCCACCAGTGATTCGAACCGGGACAGGCGGAATCAGCCCCAGCATTTT
TRBV6-5	TRBJ2-3	.	.	CASSYGPTADTQYF	TGTGCCAGCAGTTACGGCCCCACCGCAGATACGCAGTATTTT
TRBV10-3	TRBJ1-3	.	.	CAISEQGGRNTIYF	TGTGCCATCAGTGAACAGGGTGGTCGAAACACCATATATTTT
TRBV2	TRBJ2-1	.	TRBD2	CASGGGRGLAGGDEQFF	TGTGCCAGCGGTGGAGGGAGAGGACTAGCGGGGGGGGATGAGCAGTTCTTC
TRBV28	TRBJ1-5	.	.	CASSLSGNNQPQHF	TGTGCCAGCAGTTTATCAGGTAACAATCAGCCCCAGCATTTT
TRBV7-6	TRBJ2-2	.	TRBD1	CASSYQTGSGELFF	TGTGCCAGCAGCTACCAGACAGGGAGTGGGGAGCTGTTTTTT
TRBV6-6	TRBJ1-1	.	.	CASTPRGSEAFF	TGTGCCAGCACCCCCCGTGGCTCCGAAGCTTTCTTT
TRBV7-6	TRBJ2-2	.	.	CASSSTGSLNTGELFF	TGTGCCAGCAGCTCCACAGGGTCCCTGAACACCGGGGAGCTGTTTTTT
TRBV6-6	TRBJ1-1	.	.	CASSDWGLTEAFF	TGTGCCAGCAGTGACTGGGGGCTCACTGAAGCTTTCTTT
TRBV24-1	TRBJ2-2	few	.	CATSDLQISGELFF	TGTGCCACCAGTGATTTGCAAATTTCCGGGGAGCTGTTTTTT
TRBV18	TRBJ2-2	.	.	CASSPLPRGTAPGPNTGELFF	TGTGCCAGCTCACCACTACCCCGGGGGACAGCTCCTGGGCCGAACACCGGGGAGCTGTTTTTT
TRBV5-1	TRBJ2-1	.	TRBD1	CASSQLGQGRLEQFF	TGCGCCAGCAGCCAATTAGGACAGGGCCGATTAGAGCAGTTCTTC
TRBV12-5	TRBJ2-1	.	TRBD2	CASAPGTSGGPGGNEQFF	TGTGCTAGTGCCCCCGGGACTAGCGGGGGCCCGGGAGGGAATGAGCAGTTCTTC
TRBV19	TRBJ1-1	.	TRBD1	CASSIGGQGDINTEAFF	TGTGCCAGTAGTATCGGGGGACAGGGTGACATTAACACTGAAGCTTTCTTT
TRBV7-2	TRBJ2-7	.	.	CASSPGREQYF	TGTGCCAGCAGTCCAGGGAGGGAGCAGTACTTC
TRBV30	TRBJ2-7	.	.	CALAQGAYEQYF	TGTGCCTTGGCCCAGGGTGCCTACGAGCAGTACTTC
TRBV7-9	TRBJ1-2	once	.	CASSLDTGWRNGYTF	TGTGCCAGCAGCTTAGACACAGGGTGGAGAAATGGCTACACCTTC
TRBV6-5	TRBJ2-5	.	TRBD1	CASSWTGSPQETQYF	TGTGCCAGCAGTTGGACAGGAAGCCCTCAGGAGACCCAGTACTTC
TRBV30	TRBJ1-2	.	.	CAWSSGGYGYTF	TGTGCCTGGAGTTCGGGGGGCTATGGCTACACCTTC
TRBV18	TRBJ2-2	.	TRBD2	CASSPTGLANGELFF	TGTGCCAGCTCACCTACGGGACTAGCAAACGGGGAGCTGTTTTTT
TRBV13	TRBJ2-1	few	TRBD2	CASSPGTSRGNEQFF	TGTGCCAGCAGCCCAGGGACTAGCAGAGGAAATGAGCAGTTCTTC
TRBV4-2	TRBJ1-1	.	TRBD1	CASIEGQGKEHTEAFF	TGTGCCAGCATCGAGGGACAGGGGAAAGAACACACTGAAGCTTTCTTT
TRBV7-2	TRBJ1-6	once	.	CASSPSQGRNSPLHF	TGTGCCAGCAGCCCATCACAGGGTAGGAATTCACCCCTCCACTTT
TRBV11-2	TRBJ1-1	.	.	CASSFRGLRNTEAFF	TGTGCCAGCAGCTTCCGGGGACTCAGGAACACTGAAGCTTTCTTT
TRBV6-5	TRBJ1-4	few	TRBD1	CASRQSGGRNEKLFF	TGTGCCAGCAGACAATCAGGGGGCCGGAATGAAAAACTGTTTTTT
TRBV21-1	TRBJ2-3	.	.	CASSAPGQGKGDTQYF	TGTGCCAGCAGCGCCCCAGGGCAGGGAAAAGGAGATACGCAGTATTTT
TRBV20-1	TRBJ1-1	.	.	CSASEEGVVAFF	TGCAGTGCGAGTGAAGAGGGGGTAGTAGCTTTCTTT
TRBV5-1	TRBJ2-5	once	TRBD2	CASSLASGVKTQYF	TGCGCCAGCAGCTTGGCCAGCGGGGTAAAGACCCAGTACTTC
TRBV5-6	TRBJ2-2	.	.	CASSSSGELFF	TGTGCCAGCAGCTCCTCCGGGGAGCTGTTTTTT
TRBV19	TRBJ1-2	.	TRBD1	CASSTHAQGTPYGYTF	TGTGCCAGTAGTACCCACGCACAGGGGACTCCCTATGGCTACACCTTC
TRBV11-3	TRBJ2-7	.	TRBD2	CASSLDQWEGSYEQYF	TGTGCCAGCAGCTTAGACCAGTGGGAGGGCTCCTACGAGCAGTACTTC
TRBV15	TRBJ2-7	.	TRBD1	CATSRTGTGSYEQYF	TGTGCCACCAGCAGGACCGGGACAGGGTCCTACGAGCAGTACTTC
TRBV27	TRBJ1-1	.	.	CASSFGARKAEAFF	TGTGCCAGCAGTTTTGGGGCCCGGAAGGCTGAAGCTTTCTTT
TRBV7-6	TRBJ1-1	once	TRBD1	CASSLRTGANTEAFF	TGTGCCAGCAGCTTAAGGACAGGGGCGAACACTGAAGCTTTCTTT
TRBV6-5	TRBJ1-1	.	TRBD1	CASSRDRGVNTEAFF	TGTGCCAGCAGTCGGGACAGGGGGGTTAACACTGAAGCTTTCTTT
TRBV2	TRBJ1-5	.	.	CASSVREGNQPQHF	TGTGCCAGCAGTGTGCGTGAGGGAAATCAGCCCCAGCATTTT
TRBV2	TRBJ2-7	.	TRBD2	CASIDLAGGREQYF	TGTGCCAGCATCGATCTAGCGGGGGGGCGTGAGCAGTACTTC
TRBV6-5	TRBJ2-1	.	TRBD1	CASRKRGQGSMGQFF	TGTGCCAGCAGGAAGCGGGGACAGGGTTCTATGGGGCAGTTCTTC
TRBV29-1	TRBJ2-1	.	TRBD1	CSADRAGYLSEQFF	TGCAGCGCGGACAGGGCAGGATATTTGTCCGAGCAGTTCTTC
TRBV25-1	TRBJ1-2	.	.	CASSERRQAYGYTF	TGTGCCAGCAGTGAGAGACGACAGGCCTATGGCTACACCTTC
TRBV7-8	TRBJ2-3	.	.	CASSLGGLPTDTQYF	TGTGCCAGCAGCTTAGGCGGGTTACCCACAGATACGCAGTATTTT
TRBV19	TRBJ1-4	once	.	CASKYSTNEKLFF	TGTGCCAGTAAATACAGTACTAATGAAAAACTGTTTTTT
TRBV27	TRBJ2-1	.	TRBD1	CASSKRQGSYNEQFF	TGTGCCAGCAGTAAAAGACAGGGGTCCTACAATGAGCAGTTCTTC
TRBV11-1	TRBJ2-7	.	.	CASSHAGRSYEQYF	TGTGCCAGCAGCCATGCTGGCAGGTCCTACGAGCAGTACTTC
TRBV7-2	TRBJ1-1	.	TRBD1	CASSLRQGVNTEAFF	TGTGCCAGCAGCTTGAGACAGGGAGTTAACACTGAAGCTTTCTTT